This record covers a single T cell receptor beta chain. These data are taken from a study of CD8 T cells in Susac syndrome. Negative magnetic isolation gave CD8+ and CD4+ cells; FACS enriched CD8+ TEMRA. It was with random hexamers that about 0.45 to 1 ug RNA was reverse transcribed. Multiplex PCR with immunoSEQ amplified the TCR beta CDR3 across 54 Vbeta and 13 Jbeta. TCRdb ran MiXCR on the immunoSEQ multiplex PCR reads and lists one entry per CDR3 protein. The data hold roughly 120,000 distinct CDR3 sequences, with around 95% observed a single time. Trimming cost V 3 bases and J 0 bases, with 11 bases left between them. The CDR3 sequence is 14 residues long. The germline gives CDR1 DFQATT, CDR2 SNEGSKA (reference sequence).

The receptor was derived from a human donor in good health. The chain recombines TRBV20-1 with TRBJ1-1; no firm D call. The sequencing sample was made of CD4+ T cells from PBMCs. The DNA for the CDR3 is TGCAGTGCTAGTAAGGGCGGAATGAACACTGAAGCTTTCTTT. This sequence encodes CSASKGGMNTEAFF.